This T cell receptor (beta chain) came from a study of identical twins. The donors were all healthy and Caucasian. Each CDR3 protein is one row after TCRdb ran MiXCR on the 5' RACE reads. The sample consists of roughly 250,000 distinct CDR3 sequences, over 13% of them appearing once. On this clonotype: Its antigen is undetermined. This CDR3 fails to terminate in the conserved phenylalanine or tryptophan, so it likely reflects a read error.

Notes on the study in general: Reduced insertions were recorded for abundant cord blood beta clonotypes, with no such pattern in memory repertoires. Twin pairs' shared out-of-frame alpha sequences were enriched in low generation probability.

Germline-derived CDR1 and CDR2 are DFQATT and SNEGSKA (reference sequence). This CDR3 region has 13 residues. After removal of 3 bases from V and 3 bases from J, the junction contained 4 bases not matched to a gene. The chain employs TRBV20-1 and TRBJ2-7; 8 bases are a match to TRBD2. The clonotype comes from a woman younger than 35 in good health. Material: memory (CD45RO+) T cells sorted from blood. CDR3 sequence (DNA): TGCAGTGCTAGGGGGCGGGAGGACTACGAGCAGTACTCC. Translation: CSARGREDYEQYS.